These 29 T cell receptor beta chains were sequenced from one sample in a study of shared clonotypes between healthy human individuals. Only in-frame clones appear in the TCRdb table, and some are missing; sequencing was by immunoSEQ multiplex PCR. The table records more than 2,000,000 clones, roughly 93% of them present only once. The specimen sequenced was naive CD4+ T cells from PBMCs. The subset is: CD45RA+ positively selected. These TCRs come from a man aged 18 to 30 in good health. Some clones in this sample may be carry-over from other donors' samples.

This clone has a single count. V usage is TRBV7-9 and J usage is TRBJ2-5, with 12 bases fitting TRBD2. The CDR3 sequence is 17 residues long. Germline V gene sequence: CDR1 SEHNR, CDR2 FQNEAQ (reference sequence). V gave up 3 bases and J gave up 5 bases; unmatched junction bases: 10. The CDR3 sequence is CASSFRGLAGRGETQYF. The CDR3 nucleotides are TGTGCCAGCAGCTTCCGGGGACTAGCGGGTAGGGGGGAGACCCAGTACTTC. The full variable domain, in which reference TRBV7-9 and TRBJ2-5 provide the parts outside the CDR3, is DTGVSQNPRHKITKRGQNVTFRCDPISEHNRLYWYRQTLGQGPEFLTYFQNEAQLEKSRLLSDRFSAERPKGSFSTLEIQRTEQGDSAMYLCASSFRGLAGRGETQYFGPGTRLLVL.

This chain connects TRBV11-2 to TRBJ2-3; perhaps TRBD2 as D (5 bases). The CDR3 is 16 residues long. The V end lost 1 base, the J end lost 4 bases, and 15 bases lay between the germline ends. Germline CDR1 reads SGHAT; CDR2 reads FQNNGV. In DNA, the CDR3 is TGTGCCAGCAGCTTAGCCCGAGGGATTGGGTCAGATACGCAGTATTTT. Translating gives CASSLARGIGSDTQYF.

The gene calls are TRBV4-1 and TRBJ2-4, with 10 nucleotides matching TRBD2. The CDR3 is made up of 18 amino acids. With 4 bases clipped from V and 3 bases from J, the junction kept 12 bases outside the gene matches. Germline V gene lookup returns CDR1 MGHRA and CDR2 YSYEKL. In nucleotides, the CDR3 is TGCGCCAGCAGCCCCGGACTAGCGGCGGATCTTGGCAAAAACATTCAGTACTTC. It codes for CASSPGLAADLGKNIQYF.

V and J are TRBV7-2 and TRBJ2-3; 7 nucleotides agree with TRBD2. Germline values: CDR1 SGHTA, CDR2 FQGNSA. Trimming at V came to 3 bases and at J to 5 bases, leaving 8 bases not matched to a gene. This CDR3 has 15 amino acids. CDR3: CASSFLRELGDTQYF. CDR3 in DNA: TGTGCCAGCAGCTTTTTGCGGGAGCTTGGAGATACGCAGTATTTT.

This clone appeared a single time. The rearrangement joins TRBV7-8 to TRBJ2-1; weak D call: TRBD1 (6 bases). With 4 bases removed from V and 7 bases from J, the gap between germline ends came to 17 bases. This CDR3 contains 15 residues. CDR1 SGHVS and CDR2 FQNEAQ come from the germline V gene. The CDR3 bases are TGTGCCAGCAGCTCGATAGGGGGTATATCTAATGAGCAGTTCTTC. It encodes CASSSIGGISNEQFF.

This clone was recorded only once. The genes are TRBV7-2 and TRBJ2-5, with D perhaps assigned TRBD1 or TRBD2 (5 bases each). The germline V and J ends were trimmed by 7 bases and 4 bases, with 13 bases remaining between them. The length of the CDR3 is 13 residues. Germline V gene lookup returns CDR1 SGHTA and CDR2 FQGNSA. CDR3 residues: CASTWGFGETQYF. The CDR3 region has the DNA TGTGCCAGCACCTGGGGGTTCGGAGAGACCCAGTACTTC.

This chain uses TRBV18 with TRBJ2-7, with no clear D. Deletions cut 0 bases from V and 1 base from J, with 7 bases between. Germline V CDR1 and CDR2: KGHSH, LQKENI. The CDR3 runs 14 residues. The CDR3 DNA follows: TGTGCCAGCTCACCACCCCACGGATCCTACGAGCAGTACTTC. Translating gives CASSPPHGSYEQYF. The full variable domain, completed using reference TRBV18 and TRBJ2-7, is NAGVMQNPRHLVRRRGQEARLRCSPMKGHSHVYWYRQLPEEGLKFMVYLQKENIIDESGMPKERFSAEFPKEGPSILRIQQVVRGDSAAYFCASSPPHGSYEQYFGPGTRLTVT.

The rearrangement links TRBV18 to TRBJ1-3; no clear D gene. CDR1 is KGHSH and CDR2 is LQKENI in the germline V gene. Trimming took off 6 bases at V and 1 base at J, with 10 bases between the two ends. The CDR3 runs 14 residues. CDR3 nucleotides: TGTGCCAGCTCCCAAAGGGAGTCTGGAAACACCATATATTTT. Its protein is CASSQRESGNTIYF.

The CDR3 DNA is TGTGCCAGCAGCTTAGGGGTTCCCGGGCCCACTGAAGCTTTCTTT. This codes for CASSLGVPGPTEAFF. The rearrangement joins TRBV7-2 to TRBJ1-1; no firm D call. The germline CDR1 and CDR2 sequences are SGHTA and FQGNSA. This CDR3 contains 15 residues. V shed 1 base and J shed 4 bases, with 13 bases lying between them.

The J gene is TRBJ1-2, the V gene TRBV30, with D unclear. The germline gives CDR1 GTSNPN, CDR2 SVGIG (reference sequence). The CDR3 totals 12 residues. V was clipped by 0 bases and J by 8 bases, with 10 bases between them. CDR3 sequence: CAWSVGPGGYTF. The DNA of the CDR3 is TGTGCCTGGAGTGTAGGTCCGGGGGGCTACACCTTC.

The rearrangement uses TRBV7-8 and TRBJ1-2, with 11 bases matching TRBD1. CDR3 length equals 18 residues. Germline V gives CDR1 SGHVS, CDR2 FQNEAQ. J lost 0 bases, V lost 2 bases, and 8 bases had no gene match. DNA for the CDR3: TGTGCCAGCAGCTTACTCCGGGACAGGGGGTTTTCTAACTATGGCTACACCTTC. Its protein is CASSLLRDRGFSNYGYTF.

The rearrangement joins TRBV5-1 to TRBJ2-1, with D hard to call. The CDR3 is made up of 11 amino acids. Germline CDR1 and CDR2: SGHRS and YFSETQ. With 4 bases removed from V and 8 bases from J, the gap between germline ends came to 7 bases. CDR3 sequence reads: CASSRTHEQFF. The CDR3 DNA follows: TGCGCCAGCAGCCGCACCCATGAGCAGTTCTTC. Complete variable domain (other parts from reference TRBV5-1 and TRBJ2-1): KAGVTQTPRYLIKTRGQQVTLSCSPISGHRSVSWYQQTPGQGLQFLFEYFSETQRNKGNFPGRFSGRQFSNSRSEMNVSTLELGDSALYLCASSRTHEQFFGPGTRLTVL.

This chain uses TRBV2 with TRBJ2-2; 11 bases map to TRBD2. CDR1 and CDR2 from the germline V gene are SNHLY and FYNNEI. This CDR3 region has 17 residues. V trimming: 6 bases; J trimming: 7 bases; junction bases outside the gene matches: 13. The CDR3 loop reads CASSVGVAGGPSGELFF. In nucleotides, the CDR3 is TGTGCCAGCAGCGTCGGGGTAGCGGGAGGGCCTAGCGGGGAGCTGTTTTTT.

The rearrangement links TRBV9 to TRBJ1-5; D is unresolved. There are 15 residues in the CDR3. The V and J ends lost 3 bases and 7 bases respectively, with 17 bases between them. In germline, CDR1 is SGDLS, CDR2 YYNGEE. For the CDR3, the DNA is TGTGCCAGCAGCGCCGGGGTCAATGGGCAGCAGCCCCAGCATTTT. This gives the protein CASSAGVNGQQPQHF.

As regards this clone: Other DNA sequences within the sample encode an identical CDR3. This chain uses TRBV7-2 with TRBJ1-5; maybe TRBD1 (6 bases). Germline V gene lookup returns CDR1 SGHTA and CDR2 FQGNSA. The CDR3 has 15 residues. With 4 bases removed from V and 1 base from J, the gap between germline ends came to 11 bases. CDR3 protein: CASSWGQGSNQPQHF. CDR3 coding DNA: TGTGCCAGCAGCTGGGGGCAGGGAAGCAATCAGCCCCAGCATTTT. Full variable domain (outside the CDR3, taken from reference TRBV7-2 and TRBJ1-5): GAGVSQSPSNKVTEKGKDVELRCDPISGHTALYWYRQSLGQGLEFLIYFQGNSAPDKSGLPSDRFSAERTGGSVSTLTIQRTQQEDSAVYLCASSWGQGSNQPQHFGDGTRLSIL.

The chain carries TRBV6-6 and TRBJ2-7; D perhaps matches TRBD2 (5 bases). V lost 2 bases, J lost 5 bases, and 13 bases lay in between. Per germline, CDR1 MNHNY and CDR2 SVGAGI (reference sequence). The CDR3 totals 14 residues. The CDR3 DNA sequence: TGTGCCAGCAGTTACCCCGGGAAGTCGCACGAGCAGTACTTC. Translated: CASSYPGKSHEQYF.

J is TRBJ2-7 and V is TRBV27; D call uncertain. The V end was cut by 2 bases, the J end by 0 bases, with 11 bases between. The CDR3 extends over 15 amino acids. The V gene's germline CDR1 is MNHEY and CDR2 SMNVEV (reference sequence). The CDR3 reads CASSLAHSSSYEQYF. CDR3 DNA: TGTGCCAGCAGTTTAGCGCACTCGAGCTCCTACGAGCAGTACTTC.

This chain joins TRBV19 and TRBJ2-4, with TRBD1 matching 10 bases. The V gene end was trimmed by 1 base and the J gene end by 3 bases; junction bases not matched to a gene: 3. This CDR3 region has 16 residues. Germline CDR1 reads LNHDA; CDR2 reads SQIVND (reference sequence). The CDR3 nucleotides read TGTGCCAGTAGTATAGTCGGGACAGGGGTCAAAAACATTCAGTACTTC. Translating gives CASSIVGTGVKNIQYF.

The chain combines TRBV10-1 with TRBJ2-1; D gene uncertain. The germline gives CDR1 WNHNN, CDR2 SYGVQD (reference sequence). The CDR3 is 16 residues long. Trimming removed 0 bases from V and 9 bases from J, with 18 bases in between. In DNA form, the CDR3 reads TGCGCCAGCAGTGAGTCCCTAACGACTCGTCGCGGTGAGCAGTTCTTC. This translates into CASSESLTTRRGEQFF.

J is TRBJ2-5 and V is TRBV28, with a weak D call TRBD1 (5 bases). Trimming shortened V by 4 bases and J by 2 bases, and 11 bases separated the two germline ends. The CDR3 is 14 amino acids. Germline lookup yields CDR1 MDHEN and CDR2 SYDVKM. The CDR3 reads CASSSPDSQETQYF. CDR3 nucleotides: TGTGCCAGCAGTTCACCCGACAGTCAAGAGACCCAGTACTTC. The entire variable domain, with the rest obtained from reference TRBV28 and TRBJ2-5, is as follows: DVKVTQSSRYLVKRTGEKVFLECVQDMDHENMFWYRQDPGLGLRLIYFSYDVKMKEKGDIPEGYSVSREKKERFSLILESASTNQTSMYLCASSSPDSQETQYFGPGTRLLVL.

The CDR3 here is CASRQLAGVPKNIQYF. The DNA for the CDR3 is TGCGCCAGCAGACAACTAGCGGGAGTCCCCAAAAACATTCAGTACTTC. J is TRBJ2-4 and V is TRBV4-1; 11 bases are shared with TRBD2. The trim removed 6 bases at V and 2 bases at J, leaving 6 bases unmatched. The length of the CDR3 is 16 residues. Looked up from germline, CDR1 is MGHRA and CDR2 is YSYEKL.

The CDR3 region has the DNA TGCGCCAGCAGCTTGGCCGCTAGCGGCCCACAAGAGACCCAGTACTTC. Its translation is CASSLAASGPQETQYF. This chain links TRBV5-1 with TRBJ2-5, with 7 positions matching TRBD2. CDR3 size: 16 residues. Per germline, CDR1 SGHRS and CDR2 YFSETQ. The junction had 7 bases not matched to a gene; V was cut back by 0 bases and J by 2 bases. Based on the CDR3 plus reference TRBV5-1 and TRBJ2-5, the full variable domain is KAGVTQTPRYLIKTRGQQVTLSCSPISGHRSVSWYQQTPGQGLQFLFEYFSETQRNKGNFPGRFSGRQFSNSRSEMNVSTLELGDSALYLCASSLAASGPQETQYFGPGTRLLVL.

For this clone: Other DNA sequences from this sample encode an identical CDR3 as well. This chain links TRBV5-1 with TRBJ2-3, with D unclear. Germline CDR1 is SGHRS and CDR2 is YFSETQ. Trimming removed 4 bases at V and 0 bases at J, with 9 bases between. CDR3 length: 14 residues. The CDR3: CASSPLTSTDTQYF. The CDR3 DNA reads as TGCGCCAGCAGCCCTCTAACCAGCACAGATACGCAGTATTTT.

On this clone itself: The sample has other DNA sequences that encode this CDR3 too. The CDR3 loop reads CASSLAPGNYGYTF. In DNA form, the CDR3 reads TGTGCCAGCAGCTTAGCCCCAGGGAACTATGGCTACACCTTC. This chain uses TRBV7-2 with TRBJ1-2; tentative D call: TRBD1 (5 bases). Trimming removed 0 bases at V and 2 bases at J, with 7 bases between. CDR3 length equals 14 residues. The V gene's germline CDR1 is SGHTA and CDR2 FQGNSA.

The rearrangement joins TRBV25-1 to TRBJ1-4, with TRBD1 matching over 8 bases. The trim removed 5 bases at V and 8 bases at J, leaving 7 bases unmatched. Germline CDR1 reads MGHDK; CDR2 reads SYGVNS. The CDR3 length is 14 residues. Written as DNA, the CDR3 is TGTGCCAGCAGTAGGACAGGGCCGAGGGAAAAACTGTTTTTT. Translation: CASSRTGPREKLFF.

The chain has TRBV5-4 and TRBJ1-4, with TRBD1 matching 7 bases. This CDR3 is 14 amino acids long. The V segment lost 4 bases and the J segment 5 bases; nucleotides outside the gene matches: 5. Germline values: CDR1 SGHNT, CDR2 YYREEE (reference sequence). The CDR3 DNA follows: TGTGCCAGCAGCGGGGACAGAACGAATGAAAAACTGTTTTTT. Translating it yields CASSGDRTNEKLFF.

The CDR3 DNA sequence: TGTGCCAGTAAGACTAGCCACTTCTACAATGAGCAGTTCTTC. It yields the protein CASKTSHFYNEQFF. This chain joins TRBV7-2 and TRBJ2-1, with TRBD2 matching over 7 bases. V lost 9 bases and J lost 3; bases outside the gene matches: 8. Germline CDR1 reads SGHTA; CDR2 reads FQGNSA. The CDR3 has 14 residues.

With respect to this clone: This sample also contains other DNA sequences that code for the same CDR3. The chain couples TRBV27 to TRBJ2-5; 7 nucleotides agree with TRBD1. The CDR3 runs to 14 residues. Germline CDR1 MNHEY, CDR2 SMNVEV (reference sequence). V trimming: 3 bases; J trimming: 5 bases; junction bases outside the gene matches: 6. The CDR3 protein is CASSFDRAGETQYF. Here the CDR3 DNA reads TGTGCCAGCAGTTTTGACAGGGCTGGGGAGACCCAGTACTTC.

This clone was recorded once. The gene calls are TRBV5-1 and TRBJ2-7; TRBD1 matches at 8 bases. CDR1 and CDR2 from the germline V gene are SGHRS and YFSETQ. The CDR3 covers 14 residues. Trimming removed 3 bases from V and 7 bases from J; junction bases left unmatched: 9. CDR3 DNA: TGCGCCAGCAGCTCCGGGACAGGCGTATTTGAGCAGTACTTC. This sequence encodes CASSSGTGVFEQYF.